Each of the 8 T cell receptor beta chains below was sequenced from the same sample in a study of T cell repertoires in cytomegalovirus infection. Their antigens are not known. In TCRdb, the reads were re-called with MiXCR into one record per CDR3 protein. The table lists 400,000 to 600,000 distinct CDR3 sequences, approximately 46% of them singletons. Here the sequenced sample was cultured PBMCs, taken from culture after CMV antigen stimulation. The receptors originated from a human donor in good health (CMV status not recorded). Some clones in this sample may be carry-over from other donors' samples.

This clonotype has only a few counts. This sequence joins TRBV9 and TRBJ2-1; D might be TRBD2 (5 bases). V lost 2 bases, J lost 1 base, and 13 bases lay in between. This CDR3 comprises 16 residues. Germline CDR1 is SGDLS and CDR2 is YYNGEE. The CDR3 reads CASSVREGRSYNEQFF. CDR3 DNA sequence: TGTGCCAGCAGCGTTCGAGAGGGCCGATCCTACAATGAGCAGTTCTTC.

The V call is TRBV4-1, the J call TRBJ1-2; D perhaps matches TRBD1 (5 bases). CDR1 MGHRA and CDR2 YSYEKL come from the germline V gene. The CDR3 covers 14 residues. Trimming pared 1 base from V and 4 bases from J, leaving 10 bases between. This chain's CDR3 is CASSQGGKSYGYTF. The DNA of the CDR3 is TGCGCCAGCAGCCAAGGGGGCAAAAGCTATGGCTACACCTTC.

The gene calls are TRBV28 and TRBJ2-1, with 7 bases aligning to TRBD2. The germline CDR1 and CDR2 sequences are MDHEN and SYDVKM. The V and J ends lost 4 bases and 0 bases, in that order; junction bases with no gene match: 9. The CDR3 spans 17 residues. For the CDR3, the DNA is TGTGCCAGCAGTTCATCCTCCCGCGGGGGCTCCTACAATGAGCAGTTCTTC. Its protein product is CASSSSSRGGSYNEQFF.

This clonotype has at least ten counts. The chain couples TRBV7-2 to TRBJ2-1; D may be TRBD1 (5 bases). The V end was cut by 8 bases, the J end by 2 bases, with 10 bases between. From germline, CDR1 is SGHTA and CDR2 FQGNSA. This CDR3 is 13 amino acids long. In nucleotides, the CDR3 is TGTGCCAGCGGAAGGGGCCCCTACAATGAGCAGTTCTTC. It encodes CASGRGPYNEQFF. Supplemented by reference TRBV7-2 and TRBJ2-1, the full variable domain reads GAGVSQSPSNKVTEKGKDVELRCDPISGHTALYWYRQSLGQGLEFLIYFQGNSAPDKSGLPSDRFSAERTGGSVSTLTIQRTQQEDSAVYLCASGRGPYNEQFFGPGTRLTVL.

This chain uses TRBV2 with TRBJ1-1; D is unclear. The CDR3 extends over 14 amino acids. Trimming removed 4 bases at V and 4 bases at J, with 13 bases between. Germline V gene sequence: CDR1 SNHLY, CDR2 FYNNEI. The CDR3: CASSAEVPGTEAFF. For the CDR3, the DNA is TGTGCCAGCAGTGCAGAGGTACCGGGCACTGAAGCTTTCTTT. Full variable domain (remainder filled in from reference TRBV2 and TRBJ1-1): EPEVTQTPSHQVTQMGQEVILRCVPISNHLYFYWYRQILGQKVEFLVSFYNNEISEKSEIFDDQFSVERPDGSNFTLKIRSTKLEDSAMYFCASSAEVPGTEAFFGQGTRLTVV.

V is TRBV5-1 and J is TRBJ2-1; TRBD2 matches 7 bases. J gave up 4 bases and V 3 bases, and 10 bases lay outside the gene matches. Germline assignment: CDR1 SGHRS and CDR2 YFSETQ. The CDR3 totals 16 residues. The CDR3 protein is CASSSQLGGSYNEQFF. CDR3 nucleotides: TGCGCCAGCAGCTCTCAGTTGGGGGGGTCATACAATGAGCAGTTCTTC.

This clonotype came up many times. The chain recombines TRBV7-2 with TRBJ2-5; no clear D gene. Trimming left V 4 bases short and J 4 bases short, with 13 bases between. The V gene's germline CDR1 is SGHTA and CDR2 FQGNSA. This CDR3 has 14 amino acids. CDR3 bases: TGTGCCAGCAGCTCGTGGACCTCCGCAGAGACCCAGTACTTC. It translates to CASSSWTSAETQYF.

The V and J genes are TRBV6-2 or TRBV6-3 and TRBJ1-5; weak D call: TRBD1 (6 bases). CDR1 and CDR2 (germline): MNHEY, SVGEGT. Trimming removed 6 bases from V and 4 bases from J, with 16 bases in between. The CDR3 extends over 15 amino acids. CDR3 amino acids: CASRGWGPGNQPQHF. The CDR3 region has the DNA TGTGCCAGCAGAGGGTGGGGGCCTGGGAATCAGCCCCAGCATTTT.